This T cell receptor (beta chain) was found in a study of persistence of HIV-infected CD4 T cells. Overall study: A median of about 8 years of suppressive ART preceded sampling.

Cells were stimulated with overlapping HIV-1 Gag 15-mer peptides. Sorting of responding CD4+ T cells relied on upregulated CD40 ligand together with CD69. Study-level findings and limits: TCR analyses could not target the rare provirus-carrying CMV-responding cells. CMV- and Gag-responding cells had lower TCRbeta richness than CD3/CD28-responding cells.

Looked up from germline, CDR1 is SGHTA and CDR2 is FQGTGA. Between the trimmed V and J ends, which lost 5 bases and 5 bases, there was a span of 13 bases. The CDR3 has 14 amino acids. About this clone itself: Antigen: not known.

Sequencing used immunoSEQ version 4 in survey mode. Sequencing was performed with immunoSEQ multiplex PCR; in TCRdb, only in-frame clones are kept and a portion is missing. The table has fewer than 35,000 clones, roughly 70% seen once. The material was CD4+ T cells sorted from PBMCs after roughly 18-hour stimulation, obtained from a patient who received antiretroviral therapy. This sequence was found in an adult man with HIV who was CMV-seropositive. This sequence joins TRBV7-3 and TRBJ1-5; D gene uncertain. CDR3 sequence (DNA): TGTGCCAGCAGCCTTAGGCGAGCCGATCAGCCCCAGCATTTT. Translation gives CASSLRRADQPQHF.